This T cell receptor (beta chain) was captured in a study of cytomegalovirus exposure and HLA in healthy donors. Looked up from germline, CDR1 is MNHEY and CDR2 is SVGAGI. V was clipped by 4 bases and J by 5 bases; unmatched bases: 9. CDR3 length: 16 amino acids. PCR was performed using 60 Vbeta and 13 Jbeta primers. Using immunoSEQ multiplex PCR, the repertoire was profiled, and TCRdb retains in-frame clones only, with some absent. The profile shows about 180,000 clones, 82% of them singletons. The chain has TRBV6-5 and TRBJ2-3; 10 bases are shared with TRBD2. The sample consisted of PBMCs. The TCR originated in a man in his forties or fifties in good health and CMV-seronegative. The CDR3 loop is CASSFARTSGQDTQYF. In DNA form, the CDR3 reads TGTGCCAGCAGTTTCGCCAGGACTAGCGGACAAGATACGCAGTATTTT.